The 15 T cell receptor beta chains in this list originate from one sample, sequenced in a study of blood T cell repertoires in COVID-19. The data were produced by immunoSEQ multiplex PCR, yet TCRdb's version contains in-frame clones alone and is incomplete. The sample comprises about 95,000 clones, around 90% of which are singletons, and roughly 2.5% rests with the top ten. Input material: peripheral blood. All receptors come from a man aged 50 to 59 with COVID-19, enrolled during active disease.

The chain has TRBV3-1 (or the pseudogene TRBV3-2) and TRBJ1-1; possible D gene TRBD1, 6 bases. The CDR3 length is 14 residues. Per germline, CDR1 LGHDT and CDR2 YNNKEL (reference sequence). V dropped 2 bases and J dropped 1 base, with 8 bases sitting between them. CDR3: CASSQTQGNTEAFF. The CDR3 DNA follows: TGTGCCAGCAGCCAAACACAGGGGAACACTGAAGCTTTCTTT.

J is TRBJ1-6 and V is TRBV7-9; D call uncertain. The germline gives CDR1 SEHNR, CDR2 FQNEAQ (reference sequence). Trimming cost V 5 bases and J 5 bases, with 13 bases left between them. CDR3 length: 15 residues. The CDR3 DNA reads as TGTGCCAGCAGCGCCCCCTTCTTAGATAATTCACCCCTCCACTTT. It translates to CASSAPFLDNSPLHF.

This clone was counted a few times. The rearrangement joins TRBV5-1 to TRBJ2-7, with TRBD2 as a possible D gene (5 bases). Trimming cost V 4 bases and J 6 bases, with 17 bases left between them. The CDR3 length is 14 residues. The germline V gene encodes CDR1 SGHRS and CDR2 YFSETQ. The CDR3 spells CASSTGSTETEQYF. In DNA form, the CDR3 reads TGCGCCAGCAGCACTGGGAGTACCGAGACCGAGCAGTACTTC.

This clone was observed a handful of times. The chain combines TRBV25-1 with TRBJ1-3; D is unresolved. Trimming took 0 bases from V and 4 from J, leaving 13 bases between them. Germline assignment: CDR1 MGHDK and CDR2 SYGVNS. The CDR3 has 16 amino acids. The CDR3: CASSEYLTAGGNTIYF. CDR3 bases: TGTGCCAGCAGTGAATACTTAACAGCAGGAGGAAACACCATATATTTT.

V is TRBV6-5 and J is TRBJ1-4; possible D gene TRBD1, 6 bases. Germline-derived CDR1 and CDR2 are MNHEY and SVGAGI. Trimming shortened V by 7 bases and J by 6 bases, and 18 bases separated the two germline ends. This CDR3 is 15 amino acids long. Here the CDR3 DNA reads TGTGCCAGCAAAACTGCACAGGGATTAGATGAAAAACTGTTTTTT. This sequence encodes CASKTAQGLDEKLFF.

The genes are TRBV5-4 and TRBJ1-3, with D perhaps matching TRBD1 (6 bases). CDR1 is SGHNT, CDR2 YYREEE, per germline (reference sequence). The CDR3 has 15 residues. V was cut by 0 bases and J by 4 bases, with 11 bases left in between. The CDR3 is CASSLDAGAGNTIYF. The CDR3 DNA is TGTGCCAGCAGCTTGGATGCAGGGGCCGGAAACACCATATATTTT.

The V and J genes are TRBV5-1 and TRBJ2-1; 12 bases match TRBD2. CDR3 length: 16 amino acids. The germline V gene encodes CDR1 SGHRS and CDR2 YFSETQ. V gave up 4 bases and J gave up 1 base; unmatched junction bases: 3. The CDR3 region has the DNA TGCGCCAGCAGCAGGACTAGCGGGGTGTCCTACAATGAGCAGTTCTTC. Its translation is CASSRTSGVSYNEQFF. Variable domain in full (rest from reference TRBV5-1 and TRBJ2-1): KAGVTQTPRYLIKTRGQQVTLSCSPISGHRSVSWYQQTPGQGLQFLFEYFSETQRNKGNFPGRFSGRQFSNSRSEMNVSTLELGDSALYLCASSRTSGVSYNEQFFGPGTRLTVL.

The V gene is TRBV29-1, the J gene TRBJ2-7; D is perhaps TRBD1 (6 bases). Trimming cost V 6 bases and J 0 bases, with 15 bases left between them. The CDR3 is made up of 14 amino acids. The germline CDR1 and CDR2 sequences are SQVTM and ANQGSEA. The DNA for the CDR3 is TGCAGCGTGCGAGGGACAACTAGCTCCTACGAGCAGTACTTC. This codes for CSVRGTTSSYEQYF.

This clone was detected once. This chain links TRBV13 with TRBJ2-1, with TRBD2 identical over 9 bases. With V trimmed by 0 bases and J by 2 bases, 5 bases remained unmatched. This CDR3 spans 17 amino acids. Germline V gene sequence: CDR1 PRHDT, CDR2 FYEKMQ (reference sequence). CDR3 loop: CASSLGGAGGTYNEQFF. CDR3 bases: TGTGCCAGCAGCTTAGGCGGAGCGGGGGGCACCTACAATGAGCAGTTCTTC.

The V call is TRBV28, the J call TRBJ1-1; no firm D call. Germline V gene data show CDR1 as MDHEN and CDR2 as SYDVKM. V shed 7 bases and J shed 1 base, with 10 bases lying between them. The length of the CDR3 is 13 residues. The CDR3 loop reads CASIDRGNTEAFF. The DNA for the CDR3 is TGTGCCAGCATCGACCGGGGGAACACTGAAGCTTTCTTT.

The chain employs TRBV19 and TRBJ1-2; tentatively, D is TRBD1 (6 bases). This CDR3 comprises 13 residues. V lost 6 bases to trimming and J lost 4 bases, with 12 bases between them. From germline, CDR1 is LNHDA and CDR2 SQIVND (reference sequence). Written as DNA, the CDR3 is TGTGCCAGTAGCGACAGGACCCTCTATGGCTACACCTTC. Translated: CASSDRTLYGYTF.

Here the CDR3 reads CASSVEQGSYEQYF. CDR3 sequence (DNA): TGTGCCAGCAGCGTAGAACAGGGCTCCTACGAGCAGTACTTC. The rearrangement links TRBV9 to TRBJ2-7; perhaps TRBD1 as D (6 bases). The CDR3 is 14 residues long. V was trimmed by 0 bases and J by 0 bases, leaving 7 bases between them. Germline CDR1 and CDR2: SGDLS and YYNGEE.

This clone was seen only once. The V and J genes are TRBV24-1 and TRBJ2-1; the D gene is possibly TRBD2 (6 bases). The V end was cut by 1 base, the J end by 3 bases, with 12 bases between. The CDR3 covers 16 residues. Looked up from germline, CDR1 is KGHDR and CDR2 is SFDVKD. The CDR3 DNA reads TGTGCCACCAGTGATTTCCGGACGGGGGACTACAATGAGCAGTTCTTC. This gives the protein CATSDFRTGDYNEQFF.

The V call is TRBV6-1, the J call TRBJ1-3; D not certain. V lost 0 bases to trimming and J lost 4 bases, with 10 bases between them. Germline V gives CDR1 MNHNS, CDR2 SASEGT. This CDR3 comprises 15 residues. The CDR3 DNA reads as TGTGCCAGCAGTGAAGCGCGAGGGTTCGGAAACACCATATATTTT. Amino acid sequence: CASSEARGFGNTIYF.

This chain connects TRBV5-1 to TRBJ2-3, with 8 nucleotides matching TRBD2. V dropped 4 bases and J dropped 7; count of bases not matched to a gene: 8. The germline V gene encodes CDR1 SGHRS and CDR2 YFSETQ. The CDR3 totals 14 residues. The CDR3 nucleotides read TGCGCCAGCAGCGGGACTAGGGGATCGAATACGCAGTATTTT. This sequence encodes CASSGTRGSNTQYF.